The TCR beta chain described here comes from a study of PD-1 blockade in classical Hodgkin lymphoma. Noted time point: newly diagnosed, previously untreated cHL patient sample. Investigators isolated CD4+ T cells from thawed PBMCs through magnetic negative selection. This table comes from immunoSEQ multiplex PCR, and its TCRdb copy is limited to in-frame clones, with some not included. The sample shows about 25,000 clones, about 89% of them seen only once. The V segment lost 2 bases and the J segment 7 bases; nucleotides outside the gene matches: 9. CDR1 and CDR2 from the germline V gene are ENHRY and SYGVKD. The CDR3 has 16 residues.

The chain recombines TRBV10-3 with TRBJ2-1; 9 bases agree with TRBD2. This TCR derives from a human donor with classical Hodgkin lymphoma. Sequencing was performed on CD4+ T cells from blood. The CDR3, as DNA: TGTGCCATCAGTGAGGCAGCGGGGGGAGCGAGGAATGAGCAGTTCTTC. It encodes CAISEAAGGARNEQFF.